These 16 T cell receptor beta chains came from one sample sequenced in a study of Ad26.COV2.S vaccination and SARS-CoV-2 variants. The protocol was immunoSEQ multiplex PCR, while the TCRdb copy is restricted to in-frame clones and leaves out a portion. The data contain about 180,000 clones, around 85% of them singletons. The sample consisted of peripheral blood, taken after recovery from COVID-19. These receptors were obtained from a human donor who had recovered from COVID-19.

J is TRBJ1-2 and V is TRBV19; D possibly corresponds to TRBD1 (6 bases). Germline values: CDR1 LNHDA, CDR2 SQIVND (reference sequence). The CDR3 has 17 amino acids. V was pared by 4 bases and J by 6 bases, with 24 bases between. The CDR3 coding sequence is TGTGCCAGTAGTAATTGGGACGGGGGGCAGCGAAGGAATGGCTACACCTTC. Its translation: CASSNWDGGQRRNGYTF. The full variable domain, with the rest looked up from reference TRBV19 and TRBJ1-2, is DGGITQSPKYLFRKEGQNVTLSCEQNLNHDAMYWYRQDPGQGLRLIYYSQIVNDFQKGDIAEGYSVSREKKESFPLTVTSAQKNPTAFYLCASSNWDGGQRRNGYTFGSGTRLTVV.

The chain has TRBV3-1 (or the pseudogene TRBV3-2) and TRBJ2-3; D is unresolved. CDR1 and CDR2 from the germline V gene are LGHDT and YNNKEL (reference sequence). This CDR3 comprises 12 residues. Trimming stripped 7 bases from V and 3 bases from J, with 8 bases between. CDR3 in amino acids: CASTDITDTQYF. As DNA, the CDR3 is TGTGCCAGCACCGACATTACAGATACGCAGTATTTT.

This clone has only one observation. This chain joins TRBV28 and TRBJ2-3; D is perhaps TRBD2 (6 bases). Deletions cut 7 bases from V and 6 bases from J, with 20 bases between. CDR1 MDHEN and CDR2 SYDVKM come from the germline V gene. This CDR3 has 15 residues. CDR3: CASKDVGEDRDTQYF. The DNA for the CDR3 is TGTGCCAGCAAGGATGTTGGGGAGGACCGGGATACGCAGTATTTT. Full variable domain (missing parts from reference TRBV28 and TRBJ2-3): DVKVTQSSRYLVKRTGEKVFLECVQDMDHENMFWYRQDPGLGLRLIYFSYDVKMKEKGDIPEGYSVSREKKERFSLILESASTNQTSMYLCASKDVGEDRDTQYFGPGTRLTVL.

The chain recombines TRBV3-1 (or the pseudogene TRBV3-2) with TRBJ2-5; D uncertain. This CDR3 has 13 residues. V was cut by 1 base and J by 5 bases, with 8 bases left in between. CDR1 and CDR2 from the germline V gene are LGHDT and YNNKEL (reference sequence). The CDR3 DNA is TGTGCCAGCAGCCAAGGAGTTGGGGAGACCCAGTACTTC. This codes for CASSQGVGETQYF.

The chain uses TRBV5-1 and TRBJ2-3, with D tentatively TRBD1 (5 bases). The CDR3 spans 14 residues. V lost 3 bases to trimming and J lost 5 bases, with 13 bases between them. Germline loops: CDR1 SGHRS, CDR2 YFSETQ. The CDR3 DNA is TGCGCCAGCAGCTCTAGGGGAAAGGGAGATACGCAGTATTTT. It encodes CASSSRGKGDTQYF.

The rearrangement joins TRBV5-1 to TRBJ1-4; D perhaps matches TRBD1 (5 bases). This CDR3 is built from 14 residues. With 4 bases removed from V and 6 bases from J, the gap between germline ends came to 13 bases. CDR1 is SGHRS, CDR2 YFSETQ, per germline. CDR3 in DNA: TGCGCCAGCAGCGGAGGGGAGTGGGATGAAAAACTGTTTTTT. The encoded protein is CASSGGEWDEKLFF.

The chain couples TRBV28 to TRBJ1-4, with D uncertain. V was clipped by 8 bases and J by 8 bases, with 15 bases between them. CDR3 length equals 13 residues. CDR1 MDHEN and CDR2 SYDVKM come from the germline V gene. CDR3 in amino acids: CASYDRDGEKLFF. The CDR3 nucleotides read TGTGCCAGCTACGACCGGGATGGGGAAAAACTGTTTTTT.

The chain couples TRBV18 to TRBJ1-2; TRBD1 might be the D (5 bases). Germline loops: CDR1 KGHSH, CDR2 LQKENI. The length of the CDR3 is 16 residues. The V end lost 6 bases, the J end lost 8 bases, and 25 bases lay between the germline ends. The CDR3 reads CASSPSPGTASRGYTF. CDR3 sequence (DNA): TGTGCCAGCTCCCCAAGCCCAGGGACGGCTAGTAGAGGCTACACCTTC. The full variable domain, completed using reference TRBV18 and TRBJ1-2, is NAGVMQNPRHLVRRRGQEARLRCSPMKGHSHVYWYRQLPEEGLKFMVYLQKENIIDESGMPKERFSAEFPKEGPSILRIQQVVRGDSAAYFCASSPSPGTASRGYTFGSGTRLTVV.

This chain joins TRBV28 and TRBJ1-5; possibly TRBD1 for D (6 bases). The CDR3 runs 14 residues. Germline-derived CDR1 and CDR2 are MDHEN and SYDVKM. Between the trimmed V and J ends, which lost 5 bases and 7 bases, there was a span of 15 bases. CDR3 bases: TGTGCCAGCAGTCAAGGGGGGGCTCAGCAGCCCCAGCATTTT. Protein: CASSQGGAQQPQHF.

CDR3 in amino acids: CASSLWGLGKLFF. In DNA, the CDR3 is TGTGCCAGCAGCTTGTGGGGGTTGGGAAAACTGTTTTTT. The gene calls are TRBV5-4 and TRBJ1-4, with D possibly matching TRBD1 (5 bases). The CDR3 totals 13 residues. V lost 1 base, J lost 10 bases, and 11 bases lay in between. The germline V gene encodes CDR1 SGHNT and CDR2 YYREEE (reference sequence).

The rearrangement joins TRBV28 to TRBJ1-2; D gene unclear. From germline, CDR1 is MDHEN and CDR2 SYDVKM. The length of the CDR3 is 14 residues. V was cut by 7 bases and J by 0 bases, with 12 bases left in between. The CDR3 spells CASTREGTNYGYTF. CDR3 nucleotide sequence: TGTGCCAGCACTCGGGAAGGAACTAACTATGGCTACACCTTC.

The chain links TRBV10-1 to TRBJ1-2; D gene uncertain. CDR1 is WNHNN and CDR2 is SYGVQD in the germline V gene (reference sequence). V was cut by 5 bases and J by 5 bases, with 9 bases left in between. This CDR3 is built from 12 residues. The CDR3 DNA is TGCGCCAGCAGTCCCCCCTGGTATGGCTACACCTTC. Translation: CASSPPWYGYTF.

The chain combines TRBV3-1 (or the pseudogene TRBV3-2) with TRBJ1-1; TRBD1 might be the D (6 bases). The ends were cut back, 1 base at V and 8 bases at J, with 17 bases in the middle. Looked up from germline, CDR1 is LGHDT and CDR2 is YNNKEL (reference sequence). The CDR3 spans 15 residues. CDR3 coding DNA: TGTGCCAGCAGCCAAGCTTCAGGGGCCCCACCGGAAGCTTTCTTT. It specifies CASSQASGAPPEAFF.

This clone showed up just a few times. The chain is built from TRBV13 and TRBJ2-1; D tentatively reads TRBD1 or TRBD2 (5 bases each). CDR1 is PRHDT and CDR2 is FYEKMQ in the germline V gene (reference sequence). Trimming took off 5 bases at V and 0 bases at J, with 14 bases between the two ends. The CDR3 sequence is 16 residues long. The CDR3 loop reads CASSLAGTVSYNEQFF. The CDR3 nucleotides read TGTGCCAGCAGCCTAGCCGGGACCGTCTCCTACAATGAGCAGTTCTTC.

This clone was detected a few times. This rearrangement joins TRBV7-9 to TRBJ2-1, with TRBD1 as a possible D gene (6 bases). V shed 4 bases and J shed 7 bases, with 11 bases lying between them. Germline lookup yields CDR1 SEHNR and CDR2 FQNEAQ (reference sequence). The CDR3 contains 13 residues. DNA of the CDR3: TGTGCCAGCAGCTACTTACAGGGAAATGAGCAGTTCTTC. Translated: CASSYLQGNEQFF. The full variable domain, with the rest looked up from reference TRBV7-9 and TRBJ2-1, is DTGVSQNPRHKITKRGQNVTFRCDPISEHNRLYWYRQTLGQGPEFLTYFQNEAQLEKSRLLSDRFSAERPKGSFSTLEIQRTEQGDSAMYLCASSYLQGNEQFFGPGTRLTVL.

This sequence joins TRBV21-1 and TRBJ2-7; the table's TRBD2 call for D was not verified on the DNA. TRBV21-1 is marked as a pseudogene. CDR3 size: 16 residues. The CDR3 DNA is TGTGCCAGCAGCAAAGGCACTAGCGTCAGCTCCTACGAGCAGTACTTC. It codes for CASSKGTSVSSYEQYF.